The clone carrying this T cell receptor (beta chain) showed up just a few times. This entry comes from a study of blood T cells in healthy people across ages. Alongside a J-beta primer mix, a sample-barcoded 5' primer served in a second PCR lasting 7 to 11 cycles. TCRdb reprocessed the 5' RACE reads via MiXCR and lists one record per CDR3 protein. The sample has 1,800,000 or so distinct CDR3 sequences, roughly two fifths seen once. The CDR3 contains 15 residues. Germline CDR1 is SGHRS and CDR2 is YFSETQ. Trimming stripped 4 bases from V and 8 bases from J, with 18 bases between. The J gene is TRBJ1-4, the V gene TRBV5-1; D is perhaps TRBD1 (5 bases). Sequencing was performed on blood. The source is a human donor in good health. CDR3 in amino acids: CASSPRAGGSEKLFF. CDR3 DNA: TGCGCCAGCAGCCCGCGGGCCGGGGGGTCGGAAAAACTGTTTTTT.